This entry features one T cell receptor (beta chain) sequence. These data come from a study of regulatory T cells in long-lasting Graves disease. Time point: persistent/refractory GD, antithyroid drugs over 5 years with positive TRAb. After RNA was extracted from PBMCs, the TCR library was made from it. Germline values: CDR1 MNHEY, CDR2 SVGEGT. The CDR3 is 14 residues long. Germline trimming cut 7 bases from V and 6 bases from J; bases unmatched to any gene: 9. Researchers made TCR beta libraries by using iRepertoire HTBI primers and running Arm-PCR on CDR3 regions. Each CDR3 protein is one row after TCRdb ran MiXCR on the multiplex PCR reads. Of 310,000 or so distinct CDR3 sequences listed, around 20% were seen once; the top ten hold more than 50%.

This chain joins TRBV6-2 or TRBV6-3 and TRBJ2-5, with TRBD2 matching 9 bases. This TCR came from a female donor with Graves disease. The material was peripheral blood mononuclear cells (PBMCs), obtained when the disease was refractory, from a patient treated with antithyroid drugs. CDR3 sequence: CASTLAGAAKTQYF. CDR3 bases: TGTGCCAGCACCTTAGCGGGAGCAGCGAAGACCCAGTACTTC.